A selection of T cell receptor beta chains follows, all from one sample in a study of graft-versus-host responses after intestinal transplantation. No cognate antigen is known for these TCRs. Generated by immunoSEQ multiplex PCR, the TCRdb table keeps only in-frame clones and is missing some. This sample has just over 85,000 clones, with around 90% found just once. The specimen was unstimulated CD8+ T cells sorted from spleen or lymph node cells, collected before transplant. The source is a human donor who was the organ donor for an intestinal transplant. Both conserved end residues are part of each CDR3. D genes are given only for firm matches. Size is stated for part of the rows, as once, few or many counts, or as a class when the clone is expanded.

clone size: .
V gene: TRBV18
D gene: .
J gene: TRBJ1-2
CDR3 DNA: TGTGCCAGCTCCCGGTTCCGGACAGCCTATGGCTACACCTTC
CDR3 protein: CASSRFRTAYGYTF

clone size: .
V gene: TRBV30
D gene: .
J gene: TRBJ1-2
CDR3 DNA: TGTGCCTGGAGTGCCCCGACTTTGGAGGCTTATGGCTACACCTTC
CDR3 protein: CAWSAPTLEAYGYTF

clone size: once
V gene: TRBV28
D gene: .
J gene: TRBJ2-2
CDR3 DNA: TGTGCCAGCAGTTCCCGTTTTGTCCCGAACACCGGGGAGCTGTTTTTT
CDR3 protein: CASSSRFVPNTGELFF

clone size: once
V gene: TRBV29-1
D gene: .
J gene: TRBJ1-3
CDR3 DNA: TGCAGCGCCAGGGGAAGCTCTGGAAACACCATATATTTT
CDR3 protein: CSARGSSGNTIYF

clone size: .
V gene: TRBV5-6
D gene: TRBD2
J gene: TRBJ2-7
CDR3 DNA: TGTGCCAGCAGCCGGCAGGTAGCGGGAGGCTTTTATTACGAGCAGTACTTC
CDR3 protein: CASSRQVAGGFYYEQYF

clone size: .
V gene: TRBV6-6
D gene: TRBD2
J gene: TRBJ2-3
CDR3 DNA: TGTGCCAGCAGTCCACGACTAGCGGGGACGACAGATACGCAGTATTTT
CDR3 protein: CASSPRLAGTTDTQYF

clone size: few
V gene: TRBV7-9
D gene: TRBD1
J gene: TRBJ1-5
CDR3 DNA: TGTGCCAGCAGCGCCCGGGACAGGATTCTCAGCAATCAGCCCCAGCATTTT
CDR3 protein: CASSARDRILSNQPQHF

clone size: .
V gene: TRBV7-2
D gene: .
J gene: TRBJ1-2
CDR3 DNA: TGTGCCAGCAGCTTAACCGGTGGCTACACCTTC
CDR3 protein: CASSLTGGYTF

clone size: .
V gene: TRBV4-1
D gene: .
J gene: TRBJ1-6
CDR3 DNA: TGCGCCAGCAGCCAAGATTGGGGTAGCGCTTATAATTCACCCCTCCACTTT
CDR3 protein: CASSQDWGSAYNSPLHF

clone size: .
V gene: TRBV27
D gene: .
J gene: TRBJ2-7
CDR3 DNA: TGTGCCAGCAGTTTAGGAGGCAGGAACTACGAGCAGTACTTC
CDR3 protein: CASSLGGRNYEQYF

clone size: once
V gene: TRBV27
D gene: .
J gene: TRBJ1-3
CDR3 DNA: TGTGCCAGCAGCCACCGGGGGGCCGGAAACACCATATATTTT
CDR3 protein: CASSHRGAGNTIYF

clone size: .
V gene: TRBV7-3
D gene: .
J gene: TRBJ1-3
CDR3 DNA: TGTGCCAGCAGCCCGGGTGGGAGCTCTGGAAACACCATATATTTT
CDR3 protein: CASSPGGSSGNTIYF

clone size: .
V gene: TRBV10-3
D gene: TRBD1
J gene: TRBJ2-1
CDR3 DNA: TGTGCCATCAACAGGGGGGACTTCGCGGCGGAGCAGTTCTTC
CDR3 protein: CAINRGDFAAEQFF

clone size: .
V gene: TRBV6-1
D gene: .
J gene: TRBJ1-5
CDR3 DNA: TGTGCCAGCAGTGCCCGGGTCCTGGCTGATCTTAGCAATCAGCCCCAGCATTTT
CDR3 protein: CASSARVLADLSNQPQHF

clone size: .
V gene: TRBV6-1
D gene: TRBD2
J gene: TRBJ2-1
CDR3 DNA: TGTGCCAGCGGGCCGGGACTATACAATGAGCAGTTCTTC
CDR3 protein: CASGPGLYNEQFF

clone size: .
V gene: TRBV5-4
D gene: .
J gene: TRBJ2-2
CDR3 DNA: TGTGCCAGCAGCTTACGATCGGGGGGGGAGCTGTTTTTT
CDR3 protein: CASSLRSGGELFF

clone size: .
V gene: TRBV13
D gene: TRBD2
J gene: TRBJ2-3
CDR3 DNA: TGTGCCAGCAGCTTACGGCAGGGAGGGACAGATACGCAGTATTTT
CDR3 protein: CASSLRQGGTDTQYF

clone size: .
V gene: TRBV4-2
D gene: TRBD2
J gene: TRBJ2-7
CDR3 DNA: TGTGCCAGCAGCCAAGGCAGCGGGGGGCCCTCCTACGAGCAGTACTTC
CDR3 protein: CASSQGSGGPSYEQYF

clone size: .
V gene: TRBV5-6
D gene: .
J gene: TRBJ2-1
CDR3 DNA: TGTGCCAGCAGCGTAACTAGCTCCTACAATGAGCAGTTCTTC
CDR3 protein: CASSVTSSYNEQFF

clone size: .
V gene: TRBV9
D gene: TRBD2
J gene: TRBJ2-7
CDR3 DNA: TGTGCCAGCAGCGTAGACGGACTAGCGACCTACGAGCAGTACTTC
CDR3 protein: CASSVDGLATYEQYF

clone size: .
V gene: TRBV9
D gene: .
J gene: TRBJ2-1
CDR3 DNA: TGTGCCAGCAGCGCGACGGGGGGCCCCTCGGAGCAGTTCTTC
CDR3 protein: CASSATGGPSEQFF

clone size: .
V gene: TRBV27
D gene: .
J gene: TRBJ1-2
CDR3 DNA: TGTGCCAGCAGTTTTTCAGGGGACTATGGCTACACCTTC
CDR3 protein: CASSFSGDYGYTF

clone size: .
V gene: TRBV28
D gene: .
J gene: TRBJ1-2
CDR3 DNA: TGTGCCAGCAGTTTATGGCGGATCCTGGGTGGCTACACCTTC
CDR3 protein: CASSLWRILGGYTF

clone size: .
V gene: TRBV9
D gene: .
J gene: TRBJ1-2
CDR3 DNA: TGTGCCAGCAGCTCCACCAAGAACTACAACTATGGCTACACCTTC
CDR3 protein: CASSSTKNYNYGYTF

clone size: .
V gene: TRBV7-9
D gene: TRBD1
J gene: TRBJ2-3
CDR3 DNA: TGTGCCAGCAGGCTGCCGACAGGGGGCGGGGGAGATACGCAGTATTTT
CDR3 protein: CASRLPTGGGGDTQYF

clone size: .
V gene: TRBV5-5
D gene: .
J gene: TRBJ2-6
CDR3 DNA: TGTGCCAGCAGCTTGCTCTCTGGGGCCAACGTCCTGACTTTC
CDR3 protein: CASSLLSGANVLTF

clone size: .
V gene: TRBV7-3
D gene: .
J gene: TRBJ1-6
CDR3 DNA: TGTGCCAGCAGCAAAGAGGGACACCCTAATTCACCCCTCCACTTT
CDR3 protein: CASSKEGHPNSPLHF

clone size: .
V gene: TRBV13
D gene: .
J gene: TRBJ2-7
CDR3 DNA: TGTGCCAGCAGCCCGGGTCCTTTATTTACCTACGAGCAGTACTTC
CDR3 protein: CASSPGPLFTYEQYF

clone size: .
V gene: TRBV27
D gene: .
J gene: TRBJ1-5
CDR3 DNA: TGTGCCAGCAGTTTATCGGGGGGGGCGAGCAATCAGCCCCAGCATTTT
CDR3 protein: CASSLSGGASNQPQHF

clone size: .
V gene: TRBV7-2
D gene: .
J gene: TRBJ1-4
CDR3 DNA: TGTGCCAGCAGCCGTTCGGGATCTAATGAAAAACTGTTTTTT
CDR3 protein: CASSRSGSNEKLFF

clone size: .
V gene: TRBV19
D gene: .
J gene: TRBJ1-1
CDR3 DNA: TGTGCCAGTAGTATGAGGGGCAGGGGTGACACTGAAGCTTTCTTT
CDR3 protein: CASSMRGRGDTEAFF

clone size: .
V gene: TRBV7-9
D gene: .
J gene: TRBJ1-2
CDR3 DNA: TGTGCCAGCAGCTTGCAGGGCCGCTATGGCTACACCTTC
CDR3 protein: CASSLQGRYGYTF

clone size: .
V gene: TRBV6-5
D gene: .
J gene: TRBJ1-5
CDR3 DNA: TGTGCCAGCAGTAACGACAGGTATAGCAATCAGCCCCAGCATTTT
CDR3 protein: CASSNDRYSNQPQHF

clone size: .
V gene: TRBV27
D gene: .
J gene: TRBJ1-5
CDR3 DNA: TGTGCCAGCAGTTTATCGGGCAGCAGCATCGGTCAGCCCCAGCATTTT
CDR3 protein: CASSLSGSSIGQPQHF

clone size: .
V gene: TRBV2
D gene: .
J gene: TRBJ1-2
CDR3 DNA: TGTGCCAGCGAAGACAGCCCTACTAACTATGGCTACACCTTC
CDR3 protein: CASEDSPTNYGYTF

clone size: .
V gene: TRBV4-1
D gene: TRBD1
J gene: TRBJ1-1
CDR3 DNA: TGCGCCAGCAGCCAAGGCCGGACAGGGAACACTGAAGCTTTCTTT
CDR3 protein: CASSQGRTGNTEAFF

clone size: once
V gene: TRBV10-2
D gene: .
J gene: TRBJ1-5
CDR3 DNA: TGCGCCAGCAGTGGGGGAGTTAATCAGCCCCAGCATTTT
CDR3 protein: CASSGGVNQPQHF

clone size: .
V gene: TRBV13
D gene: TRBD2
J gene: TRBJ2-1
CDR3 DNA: TGTGCCAGCAGCAGAAGACTAGCGGACAATGAGCAGTTCTTC
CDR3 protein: CASSRRLADNEQFF

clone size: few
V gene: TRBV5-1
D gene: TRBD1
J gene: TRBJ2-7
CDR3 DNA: TGCGCCAGCGCGGGACAGGGGGTCGACGAGCAGTACTTC
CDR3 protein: CASAGQGVDEQYF

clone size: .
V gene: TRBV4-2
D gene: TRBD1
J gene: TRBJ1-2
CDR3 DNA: TGTGCCAGCAGCCAAGGTGAAGGGGGCTACTCTGGCTACACCTTC
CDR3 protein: CASSQGEGGYSGYTF

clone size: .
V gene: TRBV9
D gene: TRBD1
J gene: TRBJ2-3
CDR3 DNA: TGTGCCAGCAGCGTAGACCCACCCGGACAGGTGGGCACAGATACGCAGTATTTT
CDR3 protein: CASSVDPPGQVGTDTQYF

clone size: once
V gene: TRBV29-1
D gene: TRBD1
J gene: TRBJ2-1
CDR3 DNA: TGCAGCGTTGAAGGTGGACAGGGGGTCTCCTACAATGAGCAGTTCTTC
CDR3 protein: CSVEGGQGVSYNEQFF

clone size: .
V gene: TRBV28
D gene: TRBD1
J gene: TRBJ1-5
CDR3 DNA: TGTGCCAGCAGGGGTGGGACAGGAAGGGGTCCCACCCAAAGTCAGCCCCAGCATTTT
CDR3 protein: CASRGGTGRGPTQSQPQHF

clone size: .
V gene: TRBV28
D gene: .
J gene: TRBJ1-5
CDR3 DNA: TGTGCCAGCCGACTAGGCGCGGGGGCGCGTCAGCCCCAGCATTTT
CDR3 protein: CASRLGAGARQPQHF

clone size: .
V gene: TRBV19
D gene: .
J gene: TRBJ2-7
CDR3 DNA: TGTGCCCTGAGGGACAAAATGGAAACCCTCGACGAGCAGTACTTC
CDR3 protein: CALRDKMETLDEQYF

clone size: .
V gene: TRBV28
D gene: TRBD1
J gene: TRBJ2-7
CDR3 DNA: TGTGCCAGCAGATCTGACAGGGACGAGCAGTACTTC
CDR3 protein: CASRSDRDEQYF

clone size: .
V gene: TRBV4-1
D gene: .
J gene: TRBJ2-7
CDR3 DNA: TGCGCCAGCAGCCAGGAACAGGGCTACGAGCAGTACTTC
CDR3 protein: CASSQEQGYEQYF

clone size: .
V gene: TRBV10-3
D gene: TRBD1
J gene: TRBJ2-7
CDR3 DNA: TGTGCCATCAGTGAGTTGGGACAGGACGAGCAGTACTTC
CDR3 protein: CAISELGQDEQYF

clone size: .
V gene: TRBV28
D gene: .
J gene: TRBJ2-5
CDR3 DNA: TGTGCCAGCTCCCGTCACAAAGAGACCCAGTACTTC
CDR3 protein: CASSRHKETQYF

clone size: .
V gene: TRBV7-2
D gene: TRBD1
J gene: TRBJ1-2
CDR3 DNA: TGTGCCAGCAGCTTAACAGGGGGAGGCTACACCTTC
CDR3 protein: CASSLTGGGYTF

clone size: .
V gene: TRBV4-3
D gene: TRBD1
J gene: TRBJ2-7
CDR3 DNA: TGCGCCAGCAGCCAAGGTTCCCAGGGGGCATACGAGCAGTACTTC
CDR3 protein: CASSQGSQGAYEQYF

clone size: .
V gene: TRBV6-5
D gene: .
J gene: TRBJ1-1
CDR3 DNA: TGTGCCAGCAGTTATCCGGGACCCCAGGGGGAAGCTTTCTTT
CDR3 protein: CASSYPGPQGEAFF

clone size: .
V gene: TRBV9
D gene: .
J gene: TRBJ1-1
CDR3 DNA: TGTGCCAGCAGCGCAGGGGCCACTGAAGCTTTCTTT
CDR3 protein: CASSAGATEAFF

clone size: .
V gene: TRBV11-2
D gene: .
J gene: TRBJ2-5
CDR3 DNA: TGTGCCAGCACAAGCGCCCTCCAAGAGACCCAGTACTTC
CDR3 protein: CASTSALQETQYF

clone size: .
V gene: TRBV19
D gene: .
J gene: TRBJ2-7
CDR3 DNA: TGTGCCAGTAGTATGATTACAACCTGGGGGGACCCTTACGAGCAGTACTTC
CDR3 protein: CASSMITTWGDPYEQYF

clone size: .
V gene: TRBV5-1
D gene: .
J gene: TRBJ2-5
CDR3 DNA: TGCGCCAGCAGCTCCCTTATATACCAAGAGACCCAGTACTTC
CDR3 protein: CASSSLIYQETQYF

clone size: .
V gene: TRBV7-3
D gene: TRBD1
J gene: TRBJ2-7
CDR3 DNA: TGTGCCAGCAGCCTCCTGACAGGGGATGAGCAGTACTTC
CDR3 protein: CASSLLTGDEQYF